The 31 T cell receptor beta chains below all came from one sample that was sequenced in a study of T cells in Graves' hyperthyroidism and ophthalmopathy. From RNA transcripts, TCR beta CDR3 regions were amplified. First-round RT-PCR of the TCR CDR3 relied on the HTBI primer set. TCRdb reprocessed the multiplex PCR reads via MiXCR and lists one record per CDR3 protein. The repertoire holds hundreds of thousands of distinct CDR3 sequences, with around 20% as singletons. The specimen sequenced was blood. The source of these receptors is a man aged 35-49 years with Graves' ophthalmopathy.

This clonotype was recorded many times. The chain uses TRBV27 and TRBJ2-2; 8 positions match TRBD2. V shed 6 bases, J shed 7 bases, and the junction held 7 bases outside the gene matches. From germline, CDR1 is MNHEY and CDR2 SMNVEV (reference sequence). The CDR3 contains 14 residues. CDR3 DNA: TGTGCCAGCAGACTCGGGGGGGCCAACGGGGAGCTGTTTTTT. Translated, it gives CASRLGGANGELFF.

This chain joins TRBV9 and TRBJ2-5; D could derive from TRBD1 or TRBD2 (6 bases each). Trimming removed 0 bases from V and 1 base from J, with 10 bases in between. CDR1 SGDLS and CDR2 YYNGEE come from the germline V gene. The CDR3 runs 15 residues. The CDR3 loop reads CASSVEGGPQETQYF. In nucleotides, the CDR3 is TGTGCCAGCAGCGTAGAGGGGGGACCCCAAGAGACCCAGTACTTC.

The chain has TRBV14 and TRBJ2-5; D might be TRBD2 (6 bases). The V gene lost 5 bases and the J gene lost 4 bases, with 14 bases spanning the gap. Germline assignment: CDR1 SGHDN and CDR2 FVKESK. The CDR3 consists of 14 residues. The CDR3, as DNA: TGTGCCAGCAGCTCCCGTGGAGGGAGAGAGACCCAGTACTTC. It specifies CASSSRGGRETQYF.

This clonotype was seen many times. The CDR3 sequence: CASSLDGAAPDTQYF. The CDR3 DNA sequence: TGTGCCAGCAGCTTAGATGGGGCAGCCCCAGATACGCAGTATTTT. The chain uses TRBV11-2 and TRBJ2-3; tentatively, D is TRBD1 (5 bases). The V end lost 0 bases, the J end lost 4 bases, and 11 bases lay between the germline ends. CDR3 length equals 15 residues. Germline V gene sequence: CDR1 SGHAT, CDR2 FQNNGV.

To note about this clonotype: Relative to the germline gene, one junction end is altered; a read error may explain this. The chain uses TRBV7-3 and TRBJ2-1; D call uncertain. Germline lookup yields CDR1 SGHTA and CDR2 FQGTGA. CDR3 size: 14 residues. In nucleotides, the CDR3 is TGTGCCAGCAGCTTAGCTGCTTCCTACAATGGGCAGTTCTTC. This translates into CASSLAASYNGQFF.

The sample holds many counts of this clonotype. The chain carries TRBV18 and TRBJ2-2; 9 positions agree with TRBD1. The V gene's germline CDR1 is KGHSH and CDR2 LQKENI. The CDR3 is 15 residues long. V gave up 3 bases and J gave up 6 bases; unmatched junction bases: 5. The CDR3 DNA is TGTGCCAGCTCACCGACGGGACAGGGATCCGGGGAGCTGTTTTTT. This translates into CASSPTGQGSGELFF.

The table lists this clonotype with many counts. The rearrangement uses TRBV27 and TRBJ2-1; the D is unclear. CDR3 length equals 14 residues. Germline V lookup: CDR1 MNHEY, CDR2 SMNVEV (reference sequence). Trimming took 3 bases from V and 0 from J, leaving 6 bases between them. CDR3 loop: CASSLIGSYNEQFF. The CDR3 coding sequence is TGTGCCAGCAGTTTGATTGGCTCCTACAATGAGCAGTTCTTC.

This chain uses TRBV10-1 with TRBJ1-1; possible D gene TRBD1, 6 bases. The V and J ends lost 4 bases and 4 bases respectively, with 13 bases between them. CDR3 length: 14 residues. Per the germline V gene, CDR1 is WNHNN and CDR2 is SYGVQD (reference sequence). The CDR3 here is CASSGSRGGTEAFF. The CDR3 DNA follows: TGCGCCAGCAGTGGTTCCAGGGGAGGCACTGAAGCTTTCTTT.

The rearrangement links TRBV5-4 to TRBJ2-5, with TRBD1 matching 8 bases. With 0 bases clipped from V and 5 bases from J, the junction kept 6 bases outside the gene matches. Germline V gives CDR1 SGHNT, CDR2 YYREEE (reference sequence). The CDR3 has 15 amino acids. The DNA for the CDR3 is TGTGCCAGCAGCTTGGACGGACAGGGTCTGGAGACCCAGTACTTC. Translating gives CASSLDGQGLETQYF.

This clonotype was observed many times. The chain uses TRBV10-2 and TRBJ1-1, with no clear D. Trimming shortened V by 0 bases and J by 2 bases, and 4 bases separated the two germline ends. The germline V gene encodes CDR1 WSHSY and CDR2 SAAADI. The length of the CDR3 is 13 residues. The CDR3, as DNA: TGCGCCAGCAGTGAGTCCTCCAACACTGAAGCTTTCTTT. It is translated as CASSESSNTEAFF.

As to this clonotype: A clone one base away is much larger, so this may be a read error. The J gene is TRBJ2-5, the V gene TRBV18, with D uncertain. The CDR3 is made up of 13 amino acids. Germline CDR1 reads KGHSH; CDR2 reads LQKENI. CDR3 in DNA: TGTGTCAGCTCACCAGCCCTTCAAGAGACCCAGTACTTC. Protein product: CVSSPALQETQYF.

This clonotype was seen ten or more times. The CDR3 DNA sequence: TGTGCCAGCAGTCCGGGGGGTAGCGGGAGCGGTGAGCAGTACTTC. Translated, it gives CASSPGGSGSGEQYF. The chain uses TRBV28 and TRBJ2-7; the match to TRBD2 covers 9 bases. Per germline, CDR1 MDHEN and CDR2 SYDVKM. The CDR3 totals 15 residues. V was pared by 5 bases and J by 7 bases, with 12 bases of the junction left unmatched.

The J gene is TRBJ2-5, the V gene TRBV3-1; TRBD2 matches at 7 bases. Germline trimming cut 3 bases from V and 5 bases from J; bases unmatched to any gene: 9. Germline V lookup: CDR1 LGHDT, CDR2 YNNKEL (reference sequence). CDR3 length: 15 residues. The CDR3 here is CASSQGGSAGETQYF. The CDR3 nucleotides are TGTGCCAGCAGCCAGGGCGGGAGTGCGGGGGAGACCCAGTACTTC.

This clonotype occurred many times. V usage is TRBV20-1 and J usage is TRBJ2-5; D is undetermined. Germline CDR1 is DFQATT and CDR2 is SNEGSKA (reference sequence). The length of the CDR3 is 12 residues. V was trimmed by 1 base and J by 4 bases, leaving 7 bases between them. CDR3 sequence: CSARGRGETQYF. The CDR3 nucleotides are TGCAGTGCTAGAGGAAGAGGAGAGACCCAGTACTTC.

Many counts were recorded for this clonotype. The chain combines TRBV7-9 with TRBJ2-3, with D unclear. The CDR3 consists of 13 residues. The ends were cut back, 4 bases at V and 2 bases at J, with 7 bases in the middle. Germline V gene sequence: CDR1 SEHNR, CDR2 FQNEAQ (reference sequence). The CDR3 loop reads CASSSINTDTQYF. CDR3 coding DNA: TGTGCCAGCAGCTCGATTAACACAGATACGCAGTATTTT.

The chain has TRBV5-1 and TRBJ2-4; D remains unclear. The length of the CDR3 is 16 residues. V gave up 1 base and J gave up 1 base, with 12 bases separating them. From germline, CDR1 is SGHRS and CDR2 YFSETQ. The CDR3 spells CASSLMGLGAKNIQYF. In DNA form, the CDR3 reads TGCGCCAGCAGCTTGATGGGCCTGGGGGCCAAAAACATTCAGTACTTC.

The J gene is TRBJ1-3, the V gene TRBV6-5; D unclear. Trimming stripped 0 bases from V and 11 bases from J, with 11 bases between. Per germline, CDR1 MNHEY and CDR2 SVGAGI. The CDR3 length is 13 residues. The CDR3, as DNA: TGTGCCAGCAGTTACTCAGCCGACGAGCCCATATATTTT. Its protein is CASSYSADEPIYF.

The chain links TRBV24-1 to TRBJ1-1; D remains unclear. V was clipped by 4 bases and J by 10 bases, with 12 bases between them. Germline lookup yields CDR1 KGHDR and CDR2 SFDVKD. The CDR3 totals 12 residues. The CDR3 here is CATSDGPRPAFF. The CDR3, as DNA: TGTGCCACCAGTGACGGACCTAGACCAGCTTTCTTT.

This clonotype has ten or more counts. The J gene is TRBJ1-2, the V gene TRBV18; D call uncertain. The CDR3 totals 14 residues. The ends were cut back, 0 bases at V and 12 bases at J, with 17 bases in the middle. Germline V lookup: CDR1 KGHSH, CDR2 LQKENI. Here the CDR3 reads CASSPPSRPQGHTF. Here the CDR3 DNA reads TGTGCCAGCTCACCACCGTCCAGGCCCCAAGGCCACACCTTC.

The chain combines TRBV6-1 with TRBJ1-1, with D maybe TRBD1 (5 bases). V was trimmed by 7 bases and J by 3 bases, leaving 18 bases between them. CDR3 length: 15 residues. The germline V gene encodes CDR1 MNHNS and CDR2 SASEGT. The CDR3 spells CASTFRQRPDTEAFF. The DNA of the CDR3 is TGTGCCAGCACCTTTAGACAGAGACCCGACACTGAAGCTTTCTTT.

The chain has TRBV2 and TRBJ1-2, with 8 bases fitting TRBD1. CDR1 and CDR2 from the germline V gene are SNHLY and FYNNEI. V lost 6 bases and J lost 5; bases outside the gene matches: 8. There are 14 residues in the CDR3. CDR3 region: CASRGQGIVYGYTF. The DNA of the CDR3 is TGTGCCAGCAGAGGACAGGGAATCGTATATGGCTACACCTTC.

Only a few counts were recorded for this clonotype. This chain joins TRBV3-1 and TRBJ1-1, with D possibly being TRBD1 (5 bases). Trimming stripped 4 bases from V and 6 bases from J, with 15 bases between. The CDR3 loop spans 14 amino acids. Germline CDR1 LGHDT, CDR2 YNNKEL (reference sequence). The CDR3 nucleotides are TGTGCCAGCAGCCTTTTCGACAGCGTACCTGAAGCTTTCTTT. This codes for CASSLFDSVPEAFF.

This clonotype was counted a few times. The chain is built from TRBV20-1 and TRBJ2-1; 15 nucleotides align to TRBD2. Trimming cost V 0 bases and J 7 bases; bases outside gene matches: 7. This CDR3 spans 17 amino acids. Germline loops: CDR1 DFQATT, CDR2 SNEGSKA (reference sequence). DNA for the CDR3: TGCAGTGCTAGAGACCCCCGTGGACTAGCGGGAGGGAATGAGCAGTTCTTC. Its translation: CSARDPRGLAGGNEQFF.

There are a few counts of this clonotype. The chain combines TRBV28 with TRBJ2-1; a weak D match, TRBD1 (6 bases). This CDR3 has 15 residues. Trimming took off 6 bases at V and 5 bases at J, with 17 bases between the two ends. Germline V gene sequence: CDR1 MDHEN, CDR2 SYDVKM. CDR3 bases: TGTGCCAGCAGCCTACAGGGAAGGTCGAACAATGAGCAGTTCTTC. Residues: CASSLQGRSNNEQFF. Filled out from reference TRBV28 and TRBJ2-1, the complete variable domain reads DVKVTQSSRYLVKRTGEKVFLECVQDMDHENMFWYRQDPGLGLRLIYFSYDVKMKEKGDIPEGYSVSREKKERFSLILESASTNQTSMYLCASSLQGRSNNEQFFGPGTRLTVL.

This clonotype was seen only a few times. The rearrangement joins TRBV20-1 to TRBJ2-1, with 14 bases that match TRBD2. The CDR3 is made up of 20 amino acids. Germline V gene lookup returns CDR1 DFQATT and CDR2 SNEGSKA (reference sequence). The V segment lost 2 bases and the J segment 3 bases; nucleotides outside the gene matches: 15. The CDR3 spells CSARIRTSGGYAGFYNEQFF. The DNA for the CDR3 is TGCAGTGCTAGAATTCGGACTAGCGGGGGGTATGCGGGCTTCTACAATGAGCAGTTCTTC.

The chain couples TRBV7-9 to TRBJ1-2; 12 bases line up with TRBD1. CDR1 is SEHNR, CDR2 FQNEAQ, per germline (reference sequence). The CDR3 spans 14 residues. V was pared by 3 bases and J by 8 bases, with 4 bases of the junction left unmatched. DNA of the CDR3: TGTGCCAGCAGCTTCACCGGGACAGGGGGCGGCTACACCTTC. Translated: CASSFTGTGGGYTF.

The gene calls are TRBV6-1 and TRBJ2-2, with D maybe TRBD1 (5 bases). Trimming stripped 2 bases from V and 7 bases from J, with 14 bases between. Germline CDR1 MNHNS, CDR2 SASEGT. The length of the CDR3 is 15 residues. For the CDR3, the DNA is TGTGCCAGCAGTGAACGTGGCAGGGTGGGCGGGGAGCTGTTTTTT. It is translated as CASSERGRVGGELFF.

This clonotype came up many times. This rearrangement joins TRBV7-6 to TRBJ2-2, with D maybe TRBD1 (5 bases). Trimming removed 2 bases at V and 6 bases at J, with 7 bases between. The CDR3 totals 13 residues. CDR1 SGHVS and CDR2 FNYEAQ come from the germline V gene. The DNA of the CDR3 is TGTGCCAGCAGCTTAAAAGGGGCCGGGGAGCTGTTTTTT. This encodes CASSLKGAGELFF.

Comments on this clonotype: This may be a read error, as it is one base from a much larger clone. The chain uses TRBV28 and TRBJ2-5; possible D gene TRBD2, 5 bases. Germline V gene sequence: CDR1 MDHEN, CDR2 SYDVKM. The length of the CDR3 is 16 residues. V was clipped by 2 bases and J by 1 base, with 14 bases between them. CDR3 protein: CASSLRLEGAQETQYF. CDR3 bases: TGTGCCAGCAGTTTACGGCTAGAGGGAGCCCAAGAGACCCAGTACTTC.

This clonotype has a handful of counts. The chain joins TRBV6-1 to TRBJ1-2; no clear D gene. The CDR3 is made up of 13 amino acids. Germline CDR1 reads MNHNS; CDR2 reads SASEGT. The V gene lost 3 bases and the J gene lost 4 bases, with 9 bases spanning the gap. In DNA, the CDR3 is TGTGCCAGCAGTGACGCGGACGGCTATGGCTACACCTTC. It yields the protein CASSDADGYGYTF.

This clonotype was counted many times. V and J are TRBV2 and TRBJ1-1; 7 bases align to TRBD1. The germline CDR1 and CDR2 sequences are SNHLY and FYNNEI. This CDR3 is built from 14 residues. Trimming removed 5 bases from V and 5 bases from J; junction bases left unmatched: 8. The CDR3 region is CASSPRQGMTEAFF. The CDR3 DNA follows: TGTGCCAGCAGTCCTAGACAGGGTATGACTGAAGCTTTCTTT. Full variable domain (missing parts from reference TRBV2 and TRBJ1-1): EPEVTQTPSHQVTQMGQEVILRCVPISNHLYFYWYRQILGQKVEFLVSFYNNEISEKSEIFDDQFSVERPDGSNFTLKIRSTKLEDSAMYFCASSPRQGMTEAFFGQGTRLTVV.